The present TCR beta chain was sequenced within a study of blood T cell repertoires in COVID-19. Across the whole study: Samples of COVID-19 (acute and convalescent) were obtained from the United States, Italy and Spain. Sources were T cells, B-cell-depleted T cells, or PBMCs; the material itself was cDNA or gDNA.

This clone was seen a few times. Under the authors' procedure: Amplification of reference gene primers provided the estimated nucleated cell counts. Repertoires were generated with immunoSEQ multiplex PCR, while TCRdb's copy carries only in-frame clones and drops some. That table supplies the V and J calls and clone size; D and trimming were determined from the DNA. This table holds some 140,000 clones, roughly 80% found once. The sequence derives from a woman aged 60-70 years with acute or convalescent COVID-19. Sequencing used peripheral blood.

The CDR3, as DNA: TGTGCCAGCTCCAGTGACACGGGAAATTCACCCCTCCACTTT. Translated, it gives CASSSDTGNSPLHF. V and J are TRBV7-2 and TRBJ1-6, with unresolved D. Germline assignment: CDR1 SGHTA and CDR2 FQGNSA. The CDR3 spans 14 residues. V was cut by 8 bases and J by 7 bases, with 15 bases left in between.